Sequencing of this T cell receptor (beta chain) was carried out in a study of monozygotic twins with inflammatory bowel disease. Germline V gene data show CDR1 as SGHRS and CDR2 as YFSETQ. This CDR3 has 17 residues. TCR libraries each used approximately 3,500 ng of total RNA. UMIs were attached via template switching, each with a 6-nucleotide sample barcode. Reprocessing the 5' RACE reads, TCRdb reports a single entry for every CDR3 protein and omits DNA. The table counts 300,000 to 350,000 distinct CDR3 sequences; around 2% lies in the top ten. Whole-study results and caveats: Varying immunosuppressive regimens may have increased patient repertoire variability.

Concerning this clonotype itself: What it recognizes is unknown.

V gene TRBV5-1 combines with J gene TRBJ2-3; TCRdb gives TRBD2 as the D gene, but with no DNA this cannot be confirmed. Sequencing input: blood. The receptor was derived from a human donor with ulcerative colitis or Crohn's disease, or a healthy co-twin of an affected twin (not recorded which). CDR3 amino acids: CASSSLPTSGRTDTQYF.